Following are 23 T cell receptor beta chains from one sample sequenced in a study of T-cell memory formation after mild COVID-19. MiXCR, applied by TCRdb to the 5' RACE reads, yields one record per CDR3 protein. The data hold some 450,000 distinct CDR3 sequences, with 15% to 20% observed a single time. The sample consisted of PBMCs or a T cell subset sorted from them (not recorded which). These receptors were collected from a man aged 18 to 30 who had mild COVID-19 (a few samples of this study predate the infection). Cell type and time point are not known.

This clonotype appeared many times. The chain has TRBV15 and TRBJ2-3; no clear D gene. The CDR3 consists of 15 residues. The V end was cut by 0 bases, the J end by 2 bases, with 9 bases between. CDR1 is LNHNV and CDR2 is YYDKDF in the germline V gene (reference sequence). CDR3 in DNA: TGTGCCACCAGCAGAGATAGAGAAACCACAGATACGCAGTATTTT. This encodes CATSRDRETTDTQYF.

In this sample, this clonotype turned up a few times. V is TRBV7-6 and J is TRBJ2-1; TRBD2 aligns across 12 bases. The length of the CDR3 is 15 residues. Germline assignment: CDR1 SGHVS and CDR2 FNYEAQ. Trimming at V came to 5 bases and at J to 9 bases, leaving 8 bases not matched to a gene. Here the CDR3 DNA reads TGTGCCAGCAGCCTGACTAGCGGGGGTAACGGTGAGCAGTTCTTC. Translation: CASSLTSGGNGEQFF.

The chain combines TRBV6-5 with TRBJ1-1; 9 nucleotides agree with TRBD1. V was pared by 6 bases and J by 6 bases, with 14 bases of the junction left unmatched. Germline V gene data show CDR1 as MNHEY and CDR2 as SVGAGI. The CDR3 runs 16 residues. In DNA form, the CDR3 reads TGTGCCAGCAGATCTCAGGGGGACAGGGTGAATGCTGAAGCTTTCTTT. The encoded protein is CASRSQGDRVNAEAFF.

The chain links TRBV7-3 to TRBJ2-2; D is perhaps TRBD2 (5 bases). This CDR3 has 15 residues. CDR1 SGHTA and CDR2 FQGTGA come from the germline V gene. V was trimmed by 5 bases and J by 0 bases, leaving 10 bases between them. In nucleotides, the CDR3 is TGTGCCAGCAGCCCTAGCTACGCGAACACCGGGGAGCTGTTTTTT. Translated, it gives CASSPSYANTGELFF.

The chain combines TRBV3-1 with TRBJ2-1, with TRBD2 matching 8 bases. This CDR3 region has 15 residues. V shed 4 bases, J shed 7 bases, and the junction held 9 bases outside the gene matches. Germline loops: CDR1 LGHDT, CDR2 YNNKEL (reference sequence). The CDR3 reads CASSLMTGGRNEQFF. In DNA form, the CDR3 reads TGTGCCAGCAGCCTGATGACGGGGGGGAGAAATGAGCAGTTCTTC.

This clonotype was recorded at least ten times. The chain employs TRBV19 and TRBJ1-1; D gene ambiguous. Per the germline V gene, CDR1 is LNHDA and CDR2 is SQIVND (reference sequence). The CDR3 runs 13 residues. V lost 5 bases, J lost 3 bases, and 10 bases lay in between. Here the CDR3 reads CASSYKFHTEAFF. The CDR3 DNA is TGTGCCAGTAGTTACAAGTTCCACACTGAAGCTTTCTTT.

This clonotype was observed many times. The CDR3 here is CASSPQRGAEKLFF. DNA for the CDR3: TGTGCCAGCAGCCCCCAGAGGGGTGCTGAAAAACTGTTTTTT. The chain has TRBV7-2 and TRBJ1-4; TRBD1 might be the D (5 bases). The CDR3 has 14 amino acids. Germline V gene data show CDR1 as SGHTA and CDR2 as FQGNSA. The ends were cut back, 5 bases at V and 7 bases at J, with 14 bases in the middle.

This clonotype was counted between two and nine times. The CDR3 sequence is CASSPLTGGDTQYF. The CDR3 DNA sequence: TGTGCCAGCAGCCCTCTCACCGGCGGGGATACGCAGTATTTT. The chain links TRBV11-2 to TRBJ2-3; D is possibly TRBD2 (5 bases). The CDR3 is 14 amino acids. The V and J ends lost 5 bases and 6 bases respectively, with 15 bases between them. In germline, CDR1 is SGHAT, CDR2 FQNNGV. The entire variable domain, with the rest obtained from reference TRBV11-2 and TRBJ2-3, is as follows: EAGVAQSPRYKIIEKRQSVAFWCNPISGHATLYWYQQILGQGPKLLIQFQNNGVVDDSQLPKDRFSAERLKGVDSTLKIQPAKLEDSAVYLCASSPLTGGDTQYFGPGTRLTVL.

This chain links TRBV7-4 with TRBJ1-1; TRBD1 aligns across 7 bases. The germline V gene encodes CDR1 SGHVT and CDR2 SQSDAQ. The CDR3 consists of 14 residues. With 5 bases clipped from V and 3 bases from J, the junction kept 6 bases outside the gene matches. This CDR3 is CASSKQGRYTEAFF. In DNA, the CDR3 is TGTGCCAGCAGCAAACAGGGGAGGTACACTGAAGCTTTCTTT.

This clonotype was seen only a few times. The chain carries TRBV9 and TRBJ2-7; 8 bases fit TRBD1. Germline values: CDR1 SGDLS, CDR2 YYNGEE. The CDR3 is made up of 15 amino acids. V dropped 4 bases and J dropped 3; count of bases not matched to a gene: 9. CDR3 DNA: TGTGCCAGCAGCCCCCGGGACAGGCTAGGCTACGAGCAGTACTTC. Encoded protein: CASSPRDRLGYEQYF.

This clonotype has just a few counts. This chain's CDR3 is CASSSWPAQETQYF. CDR3 nucleotides: TGTGCCAGCAGCTCCTGGCCCGCTCAAGAGACCCAGTACTTC. The chain employs TRBV9 and TRBJ2-5, with D unclear. V shed 4 bases and J shed 2 bases, with 12 bases lying between them. Germline CDR1 is SGDLS and CDR2 is YYNGEE. The CDR3 runs to 14 residues.

This clonotype appeared many times. The chain employs TRBV7-2 and TRBJ1-1, with 10 positions matching TRBD1. V was pared by 5 bases and J by 10 bases, with 10 bases of the junction left unmatched. This CDR3 is built from 14 residues. From germline, CDR1 is SGHTA and CDR2 FQGNSA. The CDR3 coding sequence is TGTGCCAGCAGCCCACTTGGGACAGGGGTTTCAGCTTTCTTT. Residues: CASSPLGTGVSAFF.

The rearrangement uses TRBV18 and TRBJ1-1, with D hard to call. V lost 3 bases to trimming and J lost 1 base, with 6 bases between them. This CDR3 has 13 residues. Germline V gene sequence: CDR1 KGHSH, CDR2 LQKENI. CDR3 in amino acids: CASSPDQNTEAFF. CDR3 coding DNA: TGTGCCAGCTCACCGGACCAGAACACTGAAGCTTTCTTT.

The gene calls are TRBV27 and TRBJ1-1, with 7 bases that match TRBD1. J lost 4 bases, V lost 2 bases, and 7 bases had no gene match. This CDR3 spans 15 amino acids. In germline, CDR1 is MNHEY, CDR2 SMNVEV (reference sequence). The CDR3 reads CASSLTKTGSTEAFF. The CDR3 DNA reads TGTGCCAGCAGTTTAACAAAGACAGGGAGCACTGAAGCTTTCTTT.

This clonotype turned up a few times. V gene TRBV3-1 combines with J gene TRBJ1-1; TRBD1 agrees at 11 bases. This CDR3 is built from 15 residues. Germline lookup yields CDR1 LGHDT and CDR2 YNNKEL (reference sequence). J lost 4 bases, V lost 3 bases, and 4 bases had no gene match. The CDR3 reads CASSHTGTGGTEAFF. CDR3 DNA: TGTGCCAGCAGCCATACCGGGACAGGGGGCACTGAAGCTTTCTTT.

This clonotype occurred a few times. The V call is TRBV13, the J call TRBJ2-3; D remains unclear. Per the germline V gene, CDR1 is PRHDT and CDR2 is FYEKMQ (reference sequence). The CDR3 totals 12 residues. V was shortened by 7 bases and J by 5 bases, with 10 bases between the two germline ends. The CDR3 loop reads CASTPLGDTQYF. The CDR3 DNA reads TGTGCCAGCACCCCATTAGGAGATACGCAGTATTTT.

This clonotype was counted between two and nine times. The chain carries TRBV28 and TRBJ2-5, with D unresolved. CDR3 length equals 14 residues. V dropped 5 bases and J dropped 4 bases, with 14 bases sitting between them. Germline V CDR1 and CDR2: MDHEN, SYDVKM. In nucleotides, the CDR3 is TGTGCCAGCAGTCCAGCCTCAACCCGAGAGACCCAGTACTTC. Protein product: CASSPASTRETQYF.

V gene TRBV6-2 or TRBV6-3 combines with J gene TRBJ2-7; 8 nucleotides line up with TRBD1. Germline V gives CDR1 MNHEY, CDR2 SVGEGT. The CDR3 has 17 amino acids. After removal of 7 bases from V and 3 bases from J, the junction contained 17 bases not matched to a gene. CDR3: CASTPSLRQGKLYEQYV. CDR3 coding DNA: TGTGCCAGCACCCCCTCGTTGCGACAGGGGAAACTCTACGAGCAGTACGTC.

The CDR3 here is CASSQDLNGGPTDTQYF. The DNA of the CDR3 is TGCGCCAGCAGCCAAGATCTAAACGGGGGGCCCACAGATACGCAGTATTTT. The J gene is TRBJ2-3, the V gene TRBV4-1; possible D gene TRBD2, 7 bases. Germline V gene sequence: CDR1 MGHRA, CDR2 YSYEKL. V was clipped by 0 bases and J by 2 bases, with 15 bases between them. The CDR3 loop spans 17 amino acids.

This chain joins TRBV9 and TRBJ2-1, with D possibly being TRBD2 (5 bases). CDR1 is SGDLS and CDR2 is YYNGEE in the germline V gene. This CDR3 region has 13 residues. V was pared by 7 bases and J by 1 base, with 9 bases between. The CDR3 coding sequence is TGTGCCAGCGCCGGGGTGTCCTACAATGAGCAGTTCTTC. It is translated as CASAGVSYNEQFF.

This clonotype was recorded many times. The V call is TRBV5-1, the J call TRBJ2-7; the D is unclear. CDR3 length equals 14 residues. CDR1 and CDR2 (germline): SGHRS, YFSETQ. With 3 bases removed from V and 1 base from J, the gap between germline ends came to 11 bases. CDR3 amino acids: CASSWRPVSYEQYF. The CDR3 region has the DNA TGCGCCAGCAGCTGGAGACCCGTATCCTACGAGCAGTACTTC.

The rearrangement joins TRBV7-2 to TRBJ1-2; D ambiguous. The length of the CDR3 is 12 residues. Germline V gene lookup returns CDR1 SGHTA and CDR2 FQGNSA. V was cut by 3 bases and J by 4 bases, with 6 bases left in between. The CDR3 DNA reads as TGTGCCAGCAGCTTTGTGTTCTATGGCTACACCTTC. Amino acids: CASSFVFYGYTF.

V usage is TRBV4-3 and J usage is TRBJ2-7; perhaps TRBD2 as D (6 bases). The CDR3 is made up of 15 amino acids. Germline values: CDR1 LGHNA, CDR2 YSLEER. The V end was cut by 5 bases, the J end by 5 bases, with 19 bases between. The CDR3 sequence is CASSYGEASADEQYF. The CDR3 nucleotides read TGCGCCAGCAGCTATGGGGAGGCCTCGGCGGACGAGCAGTACTTC.